The rows below give T cell receptor beta chains drawn from one sample of a study of monozygotic twins with inflammatory bowel disease. Reanalyzing the 5' RACE reads, TCRdb keeps one entry per CDR3 protein, without DNA. The repertoire table contains about 160,000 distinct CDR3 sequences. The sample was blood. These receptors were obtained from a human donor with ulcerative colitis or Crohn's disease, or a healthy co-twin of an affected twin (not recorded which). CDR3s include the opening cysteine and the closing phenylalanine or tryptophan.

j_call v_call cdr3_aa
TRBJ2-3 TRBV18 CASSPNSRPGLALDTQYF
TRBJ2-7 TRBV5-1 CASAGLGGSYEQYF
TRBJ1-3 TRBV5-4 CASSLSRQRVSGNTIYF
TRBJ2-6 TRBV27 CASSLAGANVLTF
TRBJ2-1 TRBV20-1 CSARTSGPNNEQFF
TRBJ1-2 TRBV7-2 CASSLSQPNYGYTF
TRBJ2-5 TRBV7-9 CASSLRTLQETQYF
TRBJ2-3 TRBV6-1 CASSEGLAGAWTDTQYF
TRBJ1-2 TRBV25-1 CASSDRTSPWGAYTF
TRBJ1-6 TRBV5-1 CASSLTRGGLFNSPLHF
TRBJ2-1 TRBV7-3 CASSLSIRVAGVTEQFF
TRBJ1-5 TRBV18 CASSPGQGSNQPQHF
TRBJ2-7 TRBV29-1 CSVRQGDYEQYF
TRBJ2-3 TRBV7-9 CASTVGDTQYF
TRBJ1-1 TRBV7-2 CASSPPARLNTEAFF
TRBJ2-2 TRBV28 CASRMVGTTYTGELFF
TRBJ2-5 TRBV28 CASSSMGLAEETQYF
TRBJ2-1 TRBV6-5 CASRLQESSYNEQFF
TRBJ1-1 TRBV7-9 CASSFVSGGYTEAFF
TRBJ2-1 TRBV20-1 CSAPPNSGTGDEQFF
TRBJ2-2 TRBV5-1 CASSPDTPNTGELFF
TRBJ1-5 TRBV6-2/TRBV6-3 CASRVARGRRSQPQHF